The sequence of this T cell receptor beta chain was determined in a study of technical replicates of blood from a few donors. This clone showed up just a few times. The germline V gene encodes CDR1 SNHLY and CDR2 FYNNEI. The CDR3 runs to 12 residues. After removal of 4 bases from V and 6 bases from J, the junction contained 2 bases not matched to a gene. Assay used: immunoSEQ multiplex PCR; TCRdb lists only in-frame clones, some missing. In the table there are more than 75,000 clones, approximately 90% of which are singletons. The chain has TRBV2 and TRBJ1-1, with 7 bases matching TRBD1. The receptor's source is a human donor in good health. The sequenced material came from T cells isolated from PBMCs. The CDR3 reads CASSGGTAEAFF. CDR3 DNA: TGTGCCAGCAGTGGGGGGACAGCTGAAGCTTTCTTT.